These T cell receptor beta chains were read from a single sample in a study of T-cell memory formation after mild COVID-19. TCRdb recomputed calls from the 5' RACE reads with MiXCR, one row per CDR3 protein. Among around 250,000 distinct CDR3 sequences listed, under 20% were seen once. Sequencing input: PBMCs or a T cell subset sorted from them (not recorded which). The receptors were sampled from a man between 18 and 29 years old who had mild COVID-19 (a few samples of this study predate the infection). Cell type and time point are not known. Each CDR3 is given with its conserved first and last residue. Size is omitted from some rows. Given values are once, few, many or a class for expanded clones.

clone_size | v_call | cdr3_aa
few | TRBV20-1 | CSALAGQGPSNQPQHF
few | TRBV5-1 | CASNPGTADEQYF
few | TRBV6-5 | CATGTTRRGGENIQYF
- | TRBV23-1 | CASSQFPGTPSRGNQPQHF
few | TRBV27 | CASSKLNQGPGETQYF
few | TRBV7-9 | CASSFGLADYEQYF
few | TRBV2 | CASSVQKDEQFF
- | TRBV15 | CATSSRGAIYGYTF
many | TRBV7-9 | CASSLGGVEAFF
- | TRBV12-3/TRBV12-4 | CASSLLGAYGYTF
many | TRBV10-3 | CAISPGTDYEQYF
few | TRBV7-8 | CASSLRRGGHNEQFF
- | TRBV2 | CASTGQVLRNTEAFF
- | TRBV20-1 | CSARVSGGKETQYF
- | TRBV6-5 | CASSYSDRALLF
few | TRBV12-3/TRBV12-4 | CASSFRRGSSYEQYF
few | TRBV6-5 | CASSYSASGGAGETQYF
few | TRBV7-9 | CASSPRDFADTQYF
- | TRBV5-1 | CASSLGPRGNTIYF
few | TRBV20-1 | CSAAGLAGGRRDTQYF
many | TRBV5-1 | CASSLELSGGSEQYF